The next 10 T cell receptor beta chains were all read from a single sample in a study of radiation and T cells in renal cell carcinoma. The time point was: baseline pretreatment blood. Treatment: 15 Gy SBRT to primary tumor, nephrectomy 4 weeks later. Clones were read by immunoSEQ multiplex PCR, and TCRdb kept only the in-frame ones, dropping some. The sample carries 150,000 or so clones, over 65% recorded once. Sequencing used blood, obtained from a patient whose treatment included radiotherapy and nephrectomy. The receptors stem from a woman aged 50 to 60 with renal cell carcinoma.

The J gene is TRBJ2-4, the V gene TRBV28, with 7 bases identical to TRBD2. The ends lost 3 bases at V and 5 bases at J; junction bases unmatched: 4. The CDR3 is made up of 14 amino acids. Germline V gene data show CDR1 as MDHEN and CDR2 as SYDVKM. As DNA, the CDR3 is TGTGCCAGCAGTTTGGGGGGGGACGAAAACATTCAGTACTTC. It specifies CASSLGGDENIQYF.

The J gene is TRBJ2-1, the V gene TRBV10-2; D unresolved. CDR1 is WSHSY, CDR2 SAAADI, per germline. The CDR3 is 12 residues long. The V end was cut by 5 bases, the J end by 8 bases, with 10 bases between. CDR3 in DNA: TGCGCCAGCAGTAAAAGGTTCTATGAGCAGTTCTTC. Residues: CASSKRFYEQFF.

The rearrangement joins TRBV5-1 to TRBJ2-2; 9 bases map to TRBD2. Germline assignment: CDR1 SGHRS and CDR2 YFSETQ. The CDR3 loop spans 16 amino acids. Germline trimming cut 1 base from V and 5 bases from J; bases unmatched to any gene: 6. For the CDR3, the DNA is TGCGCCAGCAGCTTGCGAGCGGGAGGCAGGACCGGGGAGCTGTTTTTT. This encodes CASSLRAGGRTGELFF.

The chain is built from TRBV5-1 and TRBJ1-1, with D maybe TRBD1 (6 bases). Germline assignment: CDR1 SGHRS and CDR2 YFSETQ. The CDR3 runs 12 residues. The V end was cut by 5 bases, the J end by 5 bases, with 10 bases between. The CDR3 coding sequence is TGCGCCAGCAGAGGGGGGTATACTGAAGCTTTCTTT. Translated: CASRGGYTEAFF.

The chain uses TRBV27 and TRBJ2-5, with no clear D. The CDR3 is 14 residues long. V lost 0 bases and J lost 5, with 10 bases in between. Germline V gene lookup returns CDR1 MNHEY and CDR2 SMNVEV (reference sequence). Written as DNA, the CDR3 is TGTGCCAGCAGTTTATCATGGACGGAGGAGACCCAGTACTTC. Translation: CASSLSWTEETQYF.

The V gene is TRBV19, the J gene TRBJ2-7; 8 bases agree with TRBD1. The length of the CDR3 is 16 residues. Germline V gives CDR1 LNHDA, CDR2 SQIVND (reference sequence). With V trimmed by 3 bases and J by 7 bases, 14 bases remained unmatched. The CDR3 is CASSISAGGLLGEQYF. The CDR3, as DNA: TGTGCCAGTAGTATTTCGGCAGGGGGCCTCCTCGGGGAGCAGTACTTC. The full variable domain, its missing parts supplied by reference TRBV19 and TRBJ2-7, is DGGITQSPKYLFRKEGQNVTLSCEQNLNHDAMYWYRQDPGQGLRLIYYSQIVNDFQKGDIAEGYSVSREKKESFPLTVTSAQKNPTAFYLCASSISAGGLLGEQYFGPGTRLTVT.

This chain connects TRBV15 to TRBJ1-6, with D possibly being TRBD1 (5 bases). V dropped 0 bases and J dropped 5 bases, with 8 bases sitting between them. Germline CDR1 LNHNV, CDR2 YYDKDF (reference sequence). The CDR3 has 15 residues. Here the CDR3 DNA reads TGTGCCACCAGCAGAGATCGAGGGGATAATTCACCCCTCCACTTT. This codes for CATSRDRGDNSPLHF.

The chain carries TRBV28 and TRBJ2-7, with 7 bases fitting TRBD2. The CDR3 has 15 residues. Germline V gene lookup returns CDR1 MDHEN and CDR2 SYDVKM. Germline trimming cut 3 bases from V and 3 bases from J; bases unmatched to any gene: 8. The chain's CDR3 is CASSFQGGEVYEQYF. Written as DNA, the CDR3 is TGTGCCAGCAGTTTTCAGGGAGGGGAGGTCTACGAGCAGTACTTC. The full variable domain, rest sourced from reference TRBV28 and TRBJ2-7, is DVKVTQSSRYLVKRTGEKVFLECVQDMDHENMFWYRQDPGLGLRLIYFSYDVKMKEKGDIPEGYSVSREKKERFSLILESASTNQTSMYLCASSFQGGEVYEQYFGPGTRLTVT.

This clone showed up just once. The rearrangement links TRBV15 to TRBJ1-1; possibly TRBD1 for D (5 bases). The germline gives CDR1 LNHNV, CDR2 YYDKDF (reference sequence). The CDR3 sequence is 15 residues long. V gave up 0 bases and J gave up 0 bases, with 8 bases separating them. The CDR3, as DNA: TGTGCCACCAGCAGAGACGGGGCTGTGAACACTGAAGCTTTCTTT. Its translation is CATSRDGAVNTEAFF.

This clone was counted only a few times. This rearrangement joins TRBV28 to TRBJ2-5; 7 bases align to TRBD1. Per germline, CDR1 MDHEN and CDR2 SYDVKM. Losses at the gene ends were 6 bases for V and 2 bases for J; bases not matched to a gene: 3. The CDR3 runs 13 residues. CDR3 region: CASSPGQQETQYF. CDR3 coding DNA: TGTGCCAGCAGCCCGGGACAGCAAGAGACCCAGTACTTC.